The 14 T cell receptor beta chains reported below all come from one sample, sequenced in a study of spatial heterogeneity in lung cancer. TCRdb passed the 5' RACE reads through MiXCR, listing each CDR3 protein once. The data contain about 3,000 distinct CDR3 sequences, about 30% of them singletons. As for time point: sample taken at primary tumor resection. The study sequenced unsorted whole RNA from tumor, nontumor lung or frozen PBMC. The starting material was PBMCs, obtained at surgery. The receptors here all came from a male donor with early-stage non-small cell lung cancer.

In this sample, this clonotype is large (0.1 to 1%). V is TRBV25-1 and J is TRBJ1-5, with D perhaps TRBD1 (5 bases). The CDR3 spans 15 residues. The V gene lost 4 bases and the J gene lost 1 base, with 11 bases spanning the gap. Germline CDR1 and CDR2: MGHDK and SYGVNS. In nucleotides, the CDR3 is TGTGCCAGCAGTGGCGGACACTTAAGCAATCAGCCCCAGCATTTT. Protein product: CASSGGHLSNQPQHF.

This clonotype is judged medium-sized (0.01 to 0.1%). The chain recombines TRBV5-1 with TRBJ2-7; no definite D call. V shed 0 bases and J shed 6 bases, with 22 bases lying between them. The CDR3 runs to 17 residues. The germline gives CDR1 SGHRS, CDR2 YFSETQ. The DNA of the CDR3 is TGCGCCAGCAGCTTGGTCGCAATCGGACCACGAAGGACCGAGCAGTACTTC. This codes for CASSLVAIGPRRTEQYF.

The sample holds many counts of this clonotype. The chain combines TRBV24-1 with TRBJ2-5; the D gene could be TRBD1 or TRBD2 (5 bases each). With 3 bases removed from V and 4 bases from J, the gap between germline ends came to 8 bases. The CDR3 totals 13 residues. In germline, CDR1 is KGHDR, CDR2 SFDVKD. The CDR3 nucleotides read TGTGCCACCAGTGATAACGGGGCAGAGACCCAGTACTTC. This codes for CATSDNGAETQYF.

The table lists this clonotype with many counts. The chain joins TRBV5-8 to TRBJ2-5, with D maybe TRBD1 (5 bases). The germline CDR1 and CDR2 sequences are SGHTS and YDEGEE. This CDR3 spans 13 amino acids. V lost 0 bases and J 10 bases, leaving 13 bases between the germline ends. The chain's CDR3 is CASSLAVGAFQYF. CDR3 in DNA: TGTGCCAGCAGCTTGGCGGTTGGGGCTTTCCAGTACTTC.

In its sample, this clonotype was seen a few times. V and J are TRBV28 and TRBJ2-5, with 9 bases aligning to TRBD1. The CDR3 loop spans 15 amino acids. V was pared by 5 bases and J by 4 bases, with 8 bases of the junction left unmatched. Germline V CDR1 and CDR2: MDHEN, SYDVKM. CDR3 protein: CASSGRDRDRETQYF. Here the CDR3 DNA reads TGTGCCAGCAGTGGCCGGGACAGGGACCGAGAGACCCAGTACTTC. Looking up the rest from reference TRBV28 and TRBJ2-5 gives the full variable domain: DVKVTQSSRYLVKRTGEKVFLECVQDMDHENMFWYRQDPGLGLRLIYFSYDVKMKEKGDIPEGYSVSREKKERFSLILESASTNQTSMYLCASSGRDRDRETQYFGPGTRLLVL.

CDR3 in amino acids: CASRGTGLQETQYF. In nucleotides, the CDR3 is TGTGCCAGCAGGGGGACAGGGCTTCAAGAGACCCAGTACTTC. The chain carries TRBV25-1 and TRBJ2-5; 9 nucleotides agree with TRBD1. The V gene end was trimmed by 6 bases and the J gene end by 2 bases; junction bases not matched to a gene: 4. This CDR3 has 14 residues. The germline gives CDR1 MGHDK, CDR2 SYGVNS. Full variable domain (outside the CDR3, taken from reference TRBV25-1 and TRBJ2-5): EADIYQTPRYLVIGTGKKITLECSQTMGHDKMYWYQQDPGMELHLIHYSYGVNSTEKGDLSSESTVSRIRTEHFPLTLESARPSHTSQYLCASRGTGLQETQYFGPGTRLLVL.

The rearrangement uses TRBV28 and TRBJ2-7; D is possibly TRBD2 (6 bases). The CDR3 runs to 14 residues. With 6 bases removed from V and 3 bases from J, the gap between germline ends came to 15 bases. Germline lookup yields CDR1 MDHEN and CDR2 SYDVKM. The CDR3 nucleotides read TGTGCCAGCAGCCCCCCAGGGAGGCTCTACGAGCAGTACTTC. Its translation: CASSPPGRLYEQYF.

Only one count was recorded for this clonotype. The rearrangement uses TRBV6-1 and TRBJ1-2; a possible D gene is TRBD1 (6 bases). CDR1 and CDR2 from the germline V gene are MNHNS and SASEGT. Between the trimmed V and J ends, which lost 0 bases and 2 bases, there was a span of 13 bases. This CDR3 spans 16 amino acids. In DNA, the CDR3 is TGTGCCAGCAGTGAAGCTAGGGGAAGGGGGAACTATGGCTACACCTTC. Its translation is CASSEARGRGNYGYTF.

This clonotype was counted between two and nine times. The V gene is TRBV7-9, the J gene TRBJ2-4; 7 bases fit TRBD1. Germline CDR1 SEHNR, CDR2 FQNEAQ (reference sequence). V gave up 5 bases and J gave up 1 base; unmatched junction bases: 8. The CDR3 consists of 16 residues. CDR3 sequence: CASSPETGLAKNIQYF. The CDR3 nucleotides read TGTGCCAGCAGCCCGGAGACAGGGTTGGCCAAAAACATTCAGTACTTC.

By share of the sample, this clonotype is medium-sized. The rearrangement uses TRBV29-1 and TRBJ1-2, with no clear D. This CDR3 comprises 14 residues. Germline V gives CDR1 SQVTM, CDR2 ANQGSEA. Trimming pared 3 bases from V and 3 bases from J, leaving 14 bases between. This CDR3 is CSVELVQAYYGYTF. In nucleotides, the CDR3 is TGCAGCGTTGAGTTGGTGCAGGCCTACTATGGCTACACCTTC.

The CDR3 here is CSVGGQETQYF. The CDR3 DNA follows: TGCAGCGTTGGGGGACAAGAGACCCAGTACTTC. The V call is TRBV29-1, the J call TRBJ2-5, with D uncertain. The V gene's germline CDR1 is SQVTM and CDR2 ANQGSEA. The CDR3 covers 11 residues. Trimming removed 4 bases from V and 2 bases from J, with 5 bases in between.

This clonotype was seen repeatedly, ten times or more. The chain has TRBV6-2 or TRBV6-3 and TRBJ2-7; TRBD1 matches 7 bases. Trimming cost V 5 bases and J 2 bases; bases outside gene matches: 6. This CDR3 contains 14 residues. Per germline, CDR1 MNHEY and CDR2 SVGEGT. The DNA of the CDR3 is TGTGCCAGCAGTCGACAGGGTGAAGCCTACGAGCAGTACTTC. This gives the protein CASSRQGEAYEQYF.

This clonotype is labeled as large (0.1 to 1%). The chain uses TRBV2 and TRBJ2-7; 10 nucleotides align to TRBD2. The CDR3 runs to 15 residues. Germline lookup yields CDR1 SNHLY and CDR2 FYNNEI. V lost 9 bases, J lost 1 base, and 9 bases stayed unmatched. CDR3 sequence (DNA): TGTGCCAGATCAGGGGCTAGCGGGGGATCCTACGAGCAGTACTTC. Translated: CARSGASGGSYEQYF.

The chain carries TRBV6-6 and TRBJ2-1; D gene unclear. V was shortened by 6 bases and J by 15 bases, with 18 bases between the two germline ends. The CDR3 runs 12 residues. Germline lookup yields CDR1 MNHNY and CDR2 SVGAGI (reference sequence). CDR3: CASRDHGYCRFF. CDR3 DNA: TGTGCCAGCAGGGACCACGGCTACTGTCGGTTCTTC.